This T cell receptor (beta chain) was recovered during a study of blood T cell repertoires in COVID-19. Overall study: Samples of COVID-19 (acute and convalescent) were obtained from the United States, Italy and Spain. T cells, B-cell-depleted T cells, or PBMCs provided the cDNA or gDNA that served as material.

This clone has just a few counts. Authors' analysis steps: Estimation of nucleated cell counts was performed using reference gene primer amplification. Sequencing was performed with immunoSEQ multiplex PCR; in TCRdb, only in-frame clones are kept and a portion is missing. The DNA gave D and trimming, while V, J and clone size come from that table. The profile shows roughly 70,000 clones, about 88% of them singletons. The clonotype originates from a man between 65 and 85 years old with acute or convalescent COVID-19. The sequenced sample was peripheral blood.

CDR3 in DNA: TGCGCCAGCAGCCAAAGGGACAGGGGGCGCGGGTCCGCTGAAGCTTTCTTT. Encoded protein: CASSQRDRGRGSAEAFF. The chain uses TRBV4-1 and TRBJ1-1; 12 positions agree with TRBD1. V gave up 2 bases and J gave up 6 bases; unmatched junction bases: 10. The CDR3 loop spans 17 amino acids. From germline, CDR1 is MGHRA and CDR2 YSYEKL.